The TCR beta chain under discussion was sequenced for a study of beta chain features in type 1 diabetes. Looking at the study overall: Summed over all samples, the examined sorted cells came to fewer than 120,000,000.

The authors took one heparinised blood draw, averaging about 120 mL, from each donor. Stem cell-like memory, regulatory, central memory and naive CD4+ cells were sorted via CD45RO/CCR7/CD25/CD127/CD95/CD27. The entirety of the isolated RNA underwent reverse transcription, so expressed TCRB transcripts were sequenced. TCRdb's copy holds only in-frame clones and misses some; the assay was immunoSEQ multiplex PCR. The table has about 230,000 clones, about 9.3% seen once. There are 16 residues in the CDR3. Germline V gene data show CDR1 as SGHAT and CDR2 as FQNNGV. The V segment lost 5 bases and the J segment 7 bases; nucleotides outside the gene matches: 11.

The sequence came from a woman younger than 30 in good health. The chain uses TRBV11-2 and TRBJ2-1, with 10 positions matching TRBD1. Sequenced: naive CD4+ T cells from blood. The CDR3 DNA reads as TGTGCCAGCAGCCGGACGGCGACAGGGGGCAATAATGAGCAGTTCTTC. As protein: CASSRTATGGNNEQFF.